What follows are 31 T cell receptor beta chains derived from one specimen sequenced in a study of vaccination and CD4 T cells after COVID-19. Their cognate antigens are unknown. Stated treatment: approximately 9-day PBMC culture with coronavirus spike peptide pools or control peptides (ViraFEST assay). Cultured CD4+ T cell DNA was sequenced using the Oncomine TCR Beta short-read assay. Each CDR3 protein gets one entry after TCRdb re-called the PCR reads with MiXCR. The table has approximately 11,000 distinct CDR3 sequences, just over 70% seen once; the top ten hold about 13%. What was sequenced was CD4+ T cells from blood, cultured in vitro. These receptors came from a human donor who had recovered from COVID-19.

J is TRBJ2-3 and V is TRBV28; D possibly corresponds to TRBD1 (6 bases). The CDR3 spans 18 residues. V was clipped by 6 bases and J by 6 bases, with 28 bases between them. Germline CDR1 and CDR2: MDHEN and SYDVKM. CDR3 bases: TGTGCCAGCAGCCTCCCCTTTGGGGGCGAGAAGGGTGGGGATACGCAGTATTTT. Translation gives CASSLPFGGEKGGDTQYF.

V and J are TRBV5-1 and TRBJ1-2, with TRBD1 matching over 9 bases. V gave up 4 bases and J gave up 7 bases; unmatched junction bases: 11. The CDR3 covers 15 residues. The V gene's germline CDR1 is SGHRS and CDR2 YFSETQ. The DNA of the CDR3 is TGCGCCAGCAGCCCTCCCGGGACAGGGTCTGGTGGCTACACCTTC. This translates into CASSPPGTGSGGYTF.

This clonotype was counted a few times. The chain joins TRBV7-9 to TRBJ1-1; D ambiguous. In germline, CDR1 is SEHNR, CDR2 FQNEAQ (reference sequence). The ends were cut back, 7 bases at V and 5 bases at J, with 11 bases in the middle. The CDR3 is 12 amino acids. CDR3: CASNPGGTEAFF. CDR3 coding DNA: TGTGCCAGCAACCCGGGCGGGACTGAAGCTTTCTTT.

In nucleotides, the CDR3 is TGTGCCAGCAGCTTGTTAGCTAGCGGGAGGGGTCGAGAGACCCAGTACTTC. It specifies CASSLLASGRGRETQYF. This chain connects TRBV7-6 to TRBJ2-5; 12 nucleotides align to TRBD2. Per germline, CDR1 SGHVS and CDR2 FNYEAQ. Germline trimming cut 3 bases from V and 4 bases from J; bases unmatched to any gene: 9. This CDR3 region has 17 residues.

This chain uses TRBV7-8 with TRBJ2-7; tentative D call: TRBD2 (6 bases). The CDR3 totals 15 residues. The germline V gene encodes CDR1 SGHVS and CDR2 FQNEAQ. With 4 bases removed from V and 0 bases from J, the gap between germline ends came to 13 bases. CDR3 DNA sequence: TGTGCCAGCAGCTCAGCGGGTCCCAGCTCCTACGAGCAGTACTTC. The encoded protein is CASSSAGPSSYEQYF.

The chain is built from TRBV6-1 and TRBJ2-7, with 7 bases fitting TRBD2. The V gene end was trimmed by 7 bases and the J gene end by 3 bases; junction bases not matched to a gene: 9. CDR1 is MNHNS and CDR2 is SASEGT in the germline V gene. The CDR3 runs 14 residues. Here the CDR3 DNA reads TGTGCCAGCACCGGACTAGGGTACGACTACGAGCAGTACTTC. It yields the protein CASTGLGYDYEQYF.

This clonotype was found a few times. Written as DNA, the CDR3 is TGCAGTGCTAGACCAGCCTATGGCTACACCTTC. It specifies CSARPAYGYTF. The rearrangement joins TRBV20-1 to TRBJ1-2; no clear D. The CDR3 spans 11 residues. Germline V gene data show CDR1 as DFQATT and CDR2 as SNEGSKA (reference sequence). V lost 2 bases and J 4 bases, leaving 5 bases between the germline ends.

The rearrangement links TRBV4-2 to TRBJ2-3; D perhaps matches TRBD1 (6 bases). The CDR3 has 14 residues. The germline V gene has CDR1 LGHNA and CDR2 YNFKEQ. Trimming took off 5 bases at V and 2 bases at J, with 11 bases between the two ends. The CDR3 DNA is TGTGCCAGCAGCACGGACAGATTCACAGATACGCAGTATTTT. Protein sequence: CASSTDRFTDTQYF.

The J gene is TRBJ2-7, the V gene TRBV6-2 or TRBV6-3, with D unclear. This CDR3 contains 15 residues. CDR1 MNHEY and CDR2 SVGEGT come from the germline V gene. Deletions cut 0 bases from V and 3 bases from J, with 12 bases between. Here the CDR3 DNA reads TGTGCCAGCAGTTACTCTGGTTTAAATGACTACGAGCAGTACTTC. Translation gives CASSYSGLNDYEQYF.

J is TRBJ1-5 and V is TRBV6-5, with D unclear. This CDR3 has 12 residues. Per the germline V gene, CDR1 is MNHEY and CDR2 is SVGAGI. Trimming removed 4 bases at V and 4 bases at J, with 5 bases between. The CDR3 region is CASSSGNQPQHF. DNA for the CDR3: TGTGCCAGCAGTTCCGGAAATCAGCCCCAGCATTTT.

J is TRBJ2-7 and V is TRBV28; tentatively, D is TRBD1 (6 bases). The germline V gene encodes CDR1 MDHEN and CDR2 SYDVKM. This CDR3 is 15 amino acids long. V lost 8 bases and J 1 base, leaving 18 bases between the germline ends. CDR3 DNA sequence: TGTGCCAGCCCGCCGCCGGGGACAACTTCCTACGAGCAGTACTTC. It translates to CASPPPGTTSYEQYF.

CDR3 in amino acids: CASSSPGQGTSNTEAFF. DNA for the CDR3: TGTGCCAGCAGTTCACCGGGACAGGGGACATCGAACACTGAAGCTTTCTTT. V is TRBV28 and J is TRBJ1-1; 10 nucleotides agree with TRBD1. This CDR3 is built from 17 residues. The junction had 9 bases not matched to a gene; V was cut back by 4 bases and J by 1 base. Germline CDR1 MDHEN, CDR2 SYDVKM.

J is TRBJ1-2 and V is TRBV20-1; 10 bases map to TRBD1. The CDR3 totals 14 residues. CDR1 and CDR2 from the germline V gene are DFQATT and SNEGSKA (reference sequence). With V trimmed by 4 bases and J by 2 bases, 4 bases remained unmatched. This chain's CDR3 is CSATPGQGNYGYTF. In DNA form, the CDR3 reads TGCAGTGCTACTCCGGGACAGGGGAACTATGGCTACACCTTC.

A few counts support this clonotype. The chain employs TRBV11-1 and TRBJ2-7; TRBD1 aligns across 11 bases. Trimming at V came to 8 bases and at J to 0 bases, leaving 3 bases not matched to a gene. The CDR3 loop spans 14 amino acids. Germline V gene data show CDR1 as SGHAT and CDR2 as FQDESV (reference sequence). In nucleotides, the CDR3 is TGTGCCAGCGGAGGACAGGGGGCCTCCTACGAGCAGTACTTC. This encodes CASGGQGASYEQYF.

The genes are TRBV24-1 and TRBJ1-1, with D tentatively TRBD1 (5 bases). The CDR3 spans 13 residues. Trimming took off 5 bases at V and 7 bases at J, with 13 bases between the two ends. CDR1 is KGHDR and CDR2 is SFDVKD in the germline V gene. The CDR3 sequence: CATSVRDLGEAFF. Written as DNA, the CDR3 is TGTGCCACCAGTGTCAGGGACCTGGGTGAAGCTTTCTTT.

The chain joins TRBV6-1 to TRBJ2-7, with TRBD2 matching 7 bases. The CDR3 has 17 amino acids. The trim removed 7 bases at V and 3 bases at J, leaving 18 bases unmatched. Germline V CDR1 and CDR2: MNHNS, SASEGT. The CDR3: CASKEIDFGGRRYEQYF. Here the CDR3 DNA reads TGTGCCAGCAAAGAGATTGATTTCGGCGGGAGACGCTACGAGCAGTACTTC.

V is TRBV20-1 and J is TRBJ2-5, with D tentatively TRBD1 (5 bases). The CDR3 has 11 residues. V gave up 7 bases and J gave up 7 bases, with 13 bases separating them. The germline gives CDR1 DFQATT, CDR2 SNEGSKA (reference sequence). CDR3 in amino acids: CSGQGLSTQYF. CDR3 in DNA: TGCAGTGGCCAGGGCTTGTCGACCCAGTACTTC.

Here the CDR3 reads CASKWSVNTEAFF. For the CDR3, the DNA is TGTGCCAGCAAGTGGTCAGTAAACACTGAAGCTTTCTTT. The chain recombines TRBV27 with TRBJ1-1; D gene unclear. The V gene lost 7 bases and the J gene lost 2 bases, with 11 bases spanning the gap. CDR1 MNHEY and CDR2 SMNVEV come from the germline V gene (reference sequence). The CDR3 runs 13 residues.

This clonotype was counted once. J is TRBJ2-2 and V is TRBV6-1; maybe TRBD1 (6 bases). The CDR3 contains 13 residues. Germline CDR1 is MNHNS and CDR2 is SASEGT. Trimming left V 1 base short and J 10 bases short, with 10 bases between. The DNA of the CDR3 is TGTGCCAGCAGTGAAGACAGGGTCGCGGAGCTGTTTTTT. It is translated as CASSEDRVAELFF.

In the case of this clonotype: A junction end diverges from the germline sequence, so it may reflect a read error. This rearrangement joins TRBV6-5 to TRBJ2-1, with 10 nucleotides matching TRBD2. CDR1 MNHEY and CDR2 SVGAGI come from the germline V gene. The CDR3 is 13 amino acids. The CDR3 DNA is TGTGCCAGCAGTTACTCCGGGCTAGCGGGAGAACTCTTC. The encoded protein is CASSYSGLAGELF.

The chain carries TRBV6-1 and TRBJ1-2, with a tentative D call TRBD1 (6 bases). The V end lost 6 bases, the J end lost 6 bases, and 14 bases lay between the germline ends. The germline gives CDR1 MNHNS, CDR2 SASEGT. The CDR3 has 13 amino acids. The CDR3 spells CASRFRGKDGYTF. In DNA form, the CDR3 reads TGTGCCAGCAGGTTCAGGGGCAAGGATGGCTACACCTTC.

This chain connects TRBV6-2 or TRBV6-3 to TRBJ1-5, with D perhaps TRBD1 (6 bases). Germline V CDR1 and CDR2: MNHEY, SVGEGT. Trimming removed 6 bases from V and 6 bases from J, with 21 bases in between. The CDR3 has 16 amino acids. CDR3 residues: CASSPRGEEGGQPQHF. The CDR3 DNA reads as TGTGCCAGCAGCCCACGAGGCGAGGAGGGGGGTCAGCCCCAGCATTTT.

The CDR3 DNA sequence: TGTGCCAGCAGCTTCAACGGGCGGACATCACAAGAGACCCAGTACTTC. Its translation: CASSFNGRTSQETQYF. The rearrangement uses TRBV7-2 and TRBJ2-5; a weak D match, TRBD1 (5 bases). The germline CDR1 and CDR2 sequences are SGHTA and FQGNSA. With 3 bases removed from V and 2 bases from J, the gap between germline ends came to 16 bases. This CDR3 is 16 amino acids long.

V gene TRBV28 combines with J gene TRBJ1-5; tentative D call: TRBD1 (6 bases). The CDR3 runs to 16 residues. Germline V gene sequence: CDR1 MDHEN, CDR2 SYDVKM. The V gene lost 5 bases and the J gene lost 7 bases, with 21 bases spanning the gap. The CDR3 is CASSGGWGAGWQPQHF. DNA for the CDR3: TGTGCCAGCAGTGGGGGGTGGGGGGCCGGTTGGCAGCCCCAGCATTTT.

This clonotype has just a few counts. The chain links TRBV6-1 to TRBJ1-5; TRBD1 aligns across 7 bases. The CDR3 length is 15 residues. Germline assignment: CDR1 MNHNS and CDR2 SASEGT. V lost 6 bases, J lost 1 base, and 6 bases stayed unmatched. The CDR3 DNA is TGTGCCAGCAGCCCCGACAGGGCCAGCAATCAGCCCCAGCATTTT. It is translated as CASSPDRASNQPQHF.

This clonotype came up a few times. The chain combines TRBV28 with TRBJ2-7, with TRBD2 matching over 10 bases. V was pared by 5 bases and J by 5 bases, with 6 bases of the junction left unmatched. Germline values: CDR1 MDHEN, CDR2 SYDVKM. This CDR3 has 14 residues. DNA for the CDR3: TGTGCCAGCAGTCTAGGGACTAGCGTCCACGAGCAGTACTTC. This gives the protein CASSLGTSVHEQYF.

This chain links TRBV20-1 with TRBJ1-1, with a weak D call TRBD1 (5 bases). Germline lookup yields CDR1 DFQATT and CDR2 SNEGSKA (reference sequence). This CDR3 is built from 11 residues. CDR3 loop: CRGGAATEAFF. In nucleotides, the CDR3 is TGCAGGGGTGGGGCAGCAACTGAAGCTTTCTTT.

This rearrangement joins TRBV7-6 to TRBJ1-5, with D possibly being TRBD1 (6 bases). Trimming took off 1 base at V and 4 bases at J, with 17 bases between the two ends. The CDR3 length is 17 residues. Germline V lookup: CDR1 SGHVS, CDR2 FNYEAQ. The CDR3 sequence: CASSLVPRGAVNQPQHF. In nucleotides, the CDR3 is TGTGCCAGCAGCTTAGTGCCAAGGGGGGCGGTTAATCAGCCCCAGCATTTT.

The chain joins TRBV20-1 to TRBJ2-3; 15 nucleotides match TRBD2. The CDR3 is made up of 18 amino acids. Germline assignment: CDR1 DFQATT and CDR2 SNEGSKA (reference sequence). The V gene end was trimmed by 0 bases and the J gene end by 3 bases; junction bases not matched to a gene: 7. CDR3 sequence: CSARDLGLAGGLTDTQYF. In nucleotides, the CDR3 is TGCAGTGCTAGAGACCTGGGACTAGCGGGAGGACTTACAGATACGCAGTATTTT.

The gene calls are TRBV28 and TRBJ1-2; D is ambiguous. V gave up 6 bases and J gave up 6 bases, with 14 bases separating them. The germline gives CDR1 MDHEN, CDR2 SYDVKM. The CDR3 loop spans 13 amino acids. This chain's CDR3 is CASRITGLNGYTF. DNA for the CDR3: TGTGCCAGCAGAATAACGGGTTTGAATGGCTACACCTTC.

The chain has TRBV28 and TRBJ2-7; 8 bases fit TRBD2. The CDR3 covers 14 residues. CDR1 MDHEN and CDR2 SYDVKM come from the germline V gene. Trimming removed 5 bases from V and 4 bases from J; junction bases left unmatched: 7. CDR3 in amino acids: CASSPGTSLYEQYF. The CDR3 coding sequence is TGTGCCAGCAGTCCCGGGACTAGTCTTTACGAGCAGTACTTC. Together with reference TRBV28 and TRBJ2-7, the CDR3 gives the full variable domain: DVKVTQSSRYLVKRTGEKVFLECVQDMDHENMFWYRQDPGLGLRLIYFSYDVKMKEKGDIPEGYSVSREKKERFSLILESASTNQTSMYLCASSPGTSLYEQYFGPGTRLTVT.